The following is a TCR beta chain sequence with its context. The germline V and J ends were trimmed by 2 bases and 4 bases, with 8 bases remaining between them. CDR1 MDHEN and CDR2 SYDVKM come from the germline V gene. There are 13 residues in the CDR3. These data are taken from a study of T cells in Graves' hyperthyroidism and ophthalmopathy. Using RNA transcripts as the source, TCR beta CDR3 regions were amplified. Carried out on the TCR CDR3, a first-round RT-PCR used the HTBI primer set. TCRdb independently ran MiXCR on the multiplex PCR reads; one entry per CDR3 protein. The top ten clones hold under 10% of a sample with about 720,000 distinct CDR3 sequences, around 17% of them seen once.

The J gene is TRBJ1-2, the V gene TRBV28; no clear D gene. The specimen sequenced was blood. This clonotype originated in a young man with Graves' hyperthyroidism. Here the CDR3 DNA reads TGTGCCAGCAGTTTACTGGAGGGCTATGGCTACACCTTC. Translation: CASSLLEGYGYTF.